This T cell receptor (beta chain) was retrieved from a study of monozygotic twins with inflammatory bowel disease (dated by TCRdb to between 2019 and 2020). Study-level background: The full study comprised 28 monozygotic twin pairs: nine German pairs (four IBD-concordant, five IBD-discordant) and 19 IBD-discordant Danish pairs. The search for disease-associated traits relied mainly on comparing IBD patients with their genetically identical healthy co-twins within discordant pairs. Each individual had, on average, about 151 000 unique TCRalpha sequences and 181 000 unique TCRbeta sequences available for analysis. The research as a whole found: Distinction between different T cell subtypes could not be achieved in the analysis. The results gave no support for a single strong signal or clonotype linked to IBD. Repertoire similarity did not differ between concordant and discordant twins, possibly due to limited statistical power. Differing immunosuppressive treatments among patients may have added background noise and inter-individual variability to the repertoires. Compared with healthy twins, IBD patients had fewer clonotypes in common with other individuals, a difference most pronounced in patients showing signs of disease activity. Measured by the inverse Simpson index, TCRbeta repertoire diversity was lower in IBD patients than in their healthy co-twins.

From each donor, an approximately 2.5 ml peripheral blood sample was collected into PAXgene tubes and stored at -80 degrees C. Without T cell sorting, total RNA was isolated from whole blood using the PAXgene blood miRNA kit on an automated QIAcube. Deep TCRalpha and TCRbeta repertoire profiling with unique molecular barcoding was performed on peripheral blood of monozygotic twin pairs concordant or discordant for inflammatory bowel disease. Smoking habits were recorded for all twin pairs, with individuals classified as current, former or never smokers. Libraries were prepared through 5' RACE. Each TCR library was prepared from about 4,000 ng of total RNA. For each sample, cDNA was synthesized in eight separate reactions using SMARTScribe reverse transcriptase. During cDNA synthesis, unique molecular identifiers containing a 6-nucleotide sample barcode were introduced by template switching. Two nested PCRs of about 16 and 10 cycles amplified the TCRalpha and TCRbeta cDNA, and bead purification followed each PCR. Before amplification, cDNA was treated with uracil DNA-glycosylase and purified using the QIAquick PCR purification kit. The second PCR added Illumina TruSeq-compatible adapters along with sample-specific barcodes. TapeStation and Qubit were used to check library quality and concentration, and 4 to 6 ng of each library went into the pool. The pooled libraries were sequenced with 2 x 100 bp reads and custom sequencing primers on an Illumina HiSeq2500 single-index Rapid Run. As for the authors' bioinformatics: MiGEC version 1.2.6 was used for UMI-based consensus assembly to correct PCR and sequencing errors. MiXCR version 2.1.1 was used to carry out V(D)J alignment, clonotype assembly and CDR3 extraction. Gene usage, clonotype sharing and MAIT/NKT TCR abundance were normalised by analysing the top 1000, 10 000 and 20 000 clonotypes per sample. After downsampling to 27 000 UMIs, diversity was calculated as the inverse Simpson index using the vegan R package. Paired Mann-Whitney U tests on discordant twin pairs were used, with Benjamini-Hochberg multiple-testing correction. TCRdb reprocessed the raw reads; every CDR3 protein sequence is a single record, and DNA is not supplied. The V and J calls shown here were made by TCRdb, not taken from the authors' results. The data table for this sample lists 300,000 to 400,000 distinct CDR3 sequences. Approximately 2% of the sample goes to the ten largest clones.

To note about this clonotype: It has no known antigen specificity.

In the germline V gene (reference sequence), CDR1 corresponds to SEHNR and CDR2 to FQNEAQ. From the cysteine through the phenylalanine, the CDR3 covers 14 amino acids. No DNA sequence was recorded. This sequence originates from a human donor with ulcerative colitis or Crohn's disease, or a healthy co-twin of an affected twin (not recorded which). The sample consisted of blood. Recombination joined TRBV7-9 with TRBJ2-7; TCRdb's D call of TRBD1 is untestable without DNA. The CDR3 reads as follows: CASSWDRGRYEQYF.